Listed below are T cell receptor beta chains from one sample, sequenced in a study of blood T cell repertoires in COVID-19. This table comes from immunoSEQ multiplex PCR, and its TCRdb copy is limited to in-frame clones, with some not included. The data show fewer than 25,000 clones, around nine tenths seen once. The sample comprised peripheral blood. The receptors were sampled from a man between 45 and 60 years old with active COVID-19. The CDR3 runs from the conserved cysteine through the conserved F or W.

j_call v_call cdr3_aa
TRBJ2-2 TRBV5-1 CASSSWDRGPGELFF
TRBJ1-5 TRBV30 CACNRGGQPQHF
TRBJ2-7 TRBV7-2 CASSFPGGSREQYF
TRBJ2-7 TRBV2 CASSDFTYEQYF
TRBJ2-1 TRBV11-1 CASSSLGRGVSNEQFF
TRBJ2-1 TRBV7-3 CASSSSPGQGAGEQFF
TRBJ1-5 TRBV7-8 CASSLGSGMNQPQHF
TRBJ2-7 TRBV15 CATSLRALLAGENEQYF
TRBJ1-3 TRBV5-1 CASSLAGFGNTIYF
TRBJ2-6 TRBV28 CASSLWTDHGANVLTF
TRBJ1-2 TRBV11-3 CAGSLQGAGGYTF
TRBJ1-5 TRBV15 CATSREGSRQPQHF
TRBJ1-3 TRBV28 CASSPSDRGGNTIYF
TRBJ2-7 TRBV2 CASSDSGLNAYEQYF
TRBJ1-5 TRBV27 CASSMQGTSNQPQHF
TRBJ2-7 TRBV20-1 CSATISYEQYF
TRBJ2-1 TRBV5-1 CASSAQTTREQFF
TRBJ2-1 TRBV3-1/TRBV3-2 CASSQGTSGRTEQFF
TRBJ2-2 TRBV7-3 CASSLSSGELFF
TRBJ1-6 TRBV10-3 CAINPKWGDPLHF
TRBJ1-3 TRBV9 CASSGTGQGSGNTIYF
TRBJ2-7 TRBV5-1 CASSAGDRVIYEQYF
TRBJ1-1 TRBV7-9 CASTRTGTAEAFF
TRBJ1-5 TRBV7-2 CASQSGGASNQPQHF
TRBJ2-3 TRBV7-8 CASSFRGRSQGDTQYF
TRBJ2-7 TRBV7-8 CASSTERGAYEQYF
TRBJ2-2 TRBV7-9 CASSSYLASGELFF
TRBJ2-3 TRBV7-2 CASSLGLAYTDTQYF
TRBJ2-7 TRBV10-3 CAISDHYDRGIPYEQYF
TRBJ2-6 TRBV24-1 CATSSAGSGANVLTF
TRBJ2-1 TRBV19 CASGRDRAANEQFF
TRBJ2-5 TRBV7-8 CASRSIQGVGTQYF
TRBJ1-1 TRBV19 CASSIGGRGNTEAFF
TRBJ2-7 TRBV7-3 CASSAGTGPFNEQYF
TRBJ2-7 TRBV7-8 CASSSYTGGRSYEQYF
TRBJ1-4 TRBV6-2/TRBV6-3 CASSRIRTGAATNEKLFF
TRBJ1-6 TRBV9 CASSVDLEVRSPLHF
TRBJ2-1 TRBV2 CASSEANKHYNEQFF
TRBJ1-2 TRBV28 CASSFNKPPGYTF
TRBJ2-1 TRBV7-3 CASSPADRGTYNEQFF
TRBJ2-1 TRBV28 CASSPGTSGSHEQFF
TRBJ1-2 TRBV3-1/TRBV3-2 CASSPDRGPLDGYTF
TRBJ1-1 TRBV28 CASSWTSENTEAFF
TRBJ2-5 TRBV18 CASSPGRGETQYF
TRBJ1-3 TRBV6-5 CASSYSGPEGGNTIYF
TRBJ1-2 TRBV5-1 CASSSWTVYGYTF
TRBJ1-5 TRBV3-1/TRBV3-2 CASSQDGWAQPQHF
TRBJ2-7 TRBV7-9 CASSPPGGSSYEQYF
TRBJ2-1 TRBV24-1 CATSDWKIQGNEQFF